This T cell receptor beta chain comes out of a study of blood T cell repertoires in COVID-19. At the level of the study: Both acute and convalescent COVID-19 samples were obtained from the United States, Italy and Spain. PBMCs, B-cell-depleted T cells, or T cells provided the cDNA or gDNA that made up the material.

Source study methods: Amplification from reference gene primers served as the basis for estimated nucleated cell counts. Sequenced by immunoSEQ multiplex PCR; TCRdb stores in-frame clones only, minus some. From that table come the V and J calls and clone size; the DNA was used to work out D and trimming. The top ten hold over 10% of the sample, which has about 56,000 clones, 84% seen once. V lost 0 bases, J lost 4 bases, and 5 bases stayed unmatched. This CDR3 is 15 amino acids long. Germline lookup yields CDR1 SGHTA and CDR2 FQGNSA. The clonotype comes from an elderly woman with acute or convalescent COVID-19. The J gene is TRBJ2-7, the V gene TRBV7-2, with TRBD2 matching 8 bases. The specimen was peripheral blood. Here the CDR3 reads CASSLARGGPYEQYF. CDR3 sequence (DNA): TGTGCCAGCAGCTTAGCCCGGGGGGGGCCGTACGAGCAGTACTTC.